Listed below are T cell receptor beta chains from one sample, sequenced in a study of blood T cells in healthy people across ages. Each CDR3 protein is one row after TCRdb ran MiXCR on the 5' RACE reads. This table holds around 1,000,000 distinct CDR3 sequences, 35% to 40% found once. Material: blood. All receptors come from a man aged 18-30 years in good health. CDR3s include the opening cysteine and the closing phenylalanine or tryptophan. Fields, in order: D gene, J gene, clone size, V gene, CDR3 protein, CDR3 DNA. A D gene is named only where the DNA matches it firmly. The listing skips clone size in some rows; elsewhere it reads once, few, many or a size class.

>NA|TRBJ1-1|NA|TRBV7-2
CASFLGGSRREAFF
TGTGCCAGCTTCTTAGGGGGGAGCCGTAGGGAAGCTTTCTTT
>NA|TRBJ2-7|few|TRBV4-1
CASSQTEGTGYEQYF
TGCGCCAGCAGCCAAACAGAGGGGACGGGCTACGAGCAGTACTTC
>NA|TRBJ2-7|NA|TRBV3-1
CASSHLGGEQYF
TGTGCCAGCAGCCATTTGGGTGGCGAGCAGTACTTC
>TRBD1|TRBJ1-1|NA|TRBV4-2
CASNPGGPMANTEAFF
TGTGCCAGCAACCCAGGGGGCCCTATGGCGAACACTGAAGCTTTCTTT
>TRBD1|TRBJ1-2|NA|TRBV7-9
CASSLVGQGVGGYTF
TGTGCCAGCAGCTTAGTAGGACAGGGGGTAGGCGGCTACACCTTC
>NA|TRBJ2-1|NA|TRBV11-2
CASSLDHRDNEQFF
TGTGCCAGCAGCTTAGACCACCGGGACAATGAGCAGTTCTTC
>NA|TRBJ1-2|few|TRBV20-1
CSARPSVGYGYTF
TGCAGTGCTAGGCCATCCGTAGGCTATGGCTACACCTTC
>NA|TRBJ2-1|many|TRBV4-1
CASSQVHPVVGGPNDEQFF
TGCGCCAGCAGCCAAGTTCACCCGGTGGTTGGGGGGCCAAATGATGAGCAGTTCTTC
>NA|TRBJ1-1|few|TRBV6-1
CASSERGFVRAMNTEAFF
TGTGCCAGCAGTGAACGGGGGTTCGTACGGGCCATGAACACTGAAGCTTTCTTT
>NA|TRBJ1-1|NA|TRBV4-3
CASSQDTGAATEAFF
TGCGCCAGCAGCCAAGATACGGGGGCAGCCACTGAAGCTTTCTTT
>NA|TRBJ2-5|NA|TRBV14
CASSLGRSSGETQYF
TGTGCCAGCAGCCTCGGACGGTCGAGTGGGGAGACCCAGTACTTC
>NA|TRBJ1-1|NA|TRBV5-1
CASSVGVGKNTEAFF
TGCGCCAGCAGCGTAGGAGTGGGGAAGAACACTGAAGCTTTCTTT
>NA|TRBJ2-2|few|TRBV2
CASSEGRTTGELFF
TGTGCCAGCAGTGAGGGCAGGACCACCGGGGAGCTGTTTTTT
>NA|TRBJ1-6|NA|TRBV4-3
CASSQGLRKRNSPLHF
TGCGCCAGCAGCCAGGGTTTAAGGAAGCGAAATTCACCCCTCCACTTT
>NA|TRBJ1-6|few|TRBV6-5
CASSYFIPLHF
TGTGCCAGCAGTTACTTTATACCCCTCCACTTT
>NA|TRBJ1-1|NA|TRBV7-9
CASSPPPYTEAFF
TGTGCCAGCAGCCCCCCTCCTTACACTGAAGCTTTCTTT
>NA|TRBJ1-5|few|TRBV29-1
CSVEYGIGQPQHF
TGCAGCGTTGAATACGGGATAGGGCAGCCCCAGCATTTT
>TRBD1|TRBJ1-1|NA|TRBV19
CASTKTRDRGSGTEAFF
TGTGCCAGTACAAAGACCCGGGACAGGGGAAGTGGCACTGAAGCTTTCTTT
>NA|TRBJ1-4|once|TRBV20-1
CSLRDIGREGGEKLFF
TGCAGTCTCCGGGACATCGGAAGAGAAGGGGGTGAAAAACTGTTTTTT
>TRBD2|TRBJ2-7|few|TRBV9
CASSVWRGAPTNEQYF
TGTGCCAGCAGCGTATGGCGGGGGGCACCAACGAATGAGCAGTACTTC
>NA|TRBJ2-1|few|TRBV10-3
CAIRPTGIPYNEQFF
TGTGCCATCAGGCCTACAGGGATTCCCTACAATGAGCAGTTCTTC
>NA|TRBJ2-1|NA|TRBV4-3
CASSPRRAVSYNEQFF
TGCGCCAGCAGCCCACGTAGGGCAGTTTCCTACAATGAGCAGTTCTTC
>NA|TRBJ2-3|few|TRBV20-1
CSPRGGGSDTQYF
TGCAGTCCTAGAGGGGGGGGCTCAGATACGCAGTATTTT
>TRBD1|TRBJ1-2|NA|TRBV18
CASSSGQGGANYGYTF
TGTGCCAGCTCATCAGGACAGGGTGGCGCTAACTATGGCTACACCTTC
>NA|TRBJ1-1|NA|TRBV6-5
CASSSGEGRTEAFF
TGTGCCAGCAGTTCTGGGGAAGGACGGACTGAAGCTTTCTTT
>TRBD2|TRBJ2-7|once|TRBV5-5
CAGSPVAGDSYEQYF
TGTGCCGGCAGCCCTGTAGCGGGGGACTCCTACGAGCAGTACTTC